This T cell receptor (beta chain) was captured in a study of blood T cell repertoires in COVID-19. At the level of the study: Specimens from acute and convalescent COVID-19 originated in the United States, Italy and Spain. From T cells, B-cell-depleted T cells, or PBMCs came the material, which was cDNA or gDNA.

Sequencing was performed with immunoSEQ multiplex PCR; in TCRdb, only in-frame clones are kept and a portion is missing. The table has more than 300,000 clones, more than 70% seen once. V shed 4 bases and J 8 bases; nucleotides not matched to a gene: 11. Germline assignment: CDR1 SNHLY and CDR2 FYNNEI. CDR3 length: 15 amino acids. Sequencing was performed on PBMCs or T cells enriched from blood (not recorded which). This TCR derives from a woman aged 18-29 years who had recovered from COVID-19. The chain couples TRBV2 to TRBJ1-2, with 9 bases matching TRBD1. CDR3 in amino acids: CASSGSAGTGNGYTF. The CDR3 DNA sequence: TGTGCCAGCAGTGGATCGGCCGGGACAGGGAACGGCTACACCTTC.